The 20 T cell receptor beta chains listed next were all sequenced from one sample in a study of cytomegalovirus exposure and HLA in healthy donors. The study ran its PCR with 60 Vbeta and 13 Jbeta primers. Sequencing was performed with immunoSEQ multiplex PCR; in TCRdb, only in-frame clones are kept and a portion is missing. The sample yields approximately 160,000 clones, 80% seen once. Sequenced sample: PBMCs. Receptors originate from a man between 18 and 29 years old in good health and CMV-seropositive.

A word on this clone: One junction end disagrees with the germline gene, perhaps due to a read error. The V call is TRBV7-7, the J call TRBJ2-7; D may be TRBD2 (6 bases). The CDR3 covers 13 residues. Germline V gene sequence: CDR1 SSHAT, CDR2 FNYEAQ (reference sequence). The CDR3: CASSPTRVYEQYF. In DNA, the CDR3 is TGTGCTAGCAGCCCGACTAGGGTCTACGAGCAGTACTTC.

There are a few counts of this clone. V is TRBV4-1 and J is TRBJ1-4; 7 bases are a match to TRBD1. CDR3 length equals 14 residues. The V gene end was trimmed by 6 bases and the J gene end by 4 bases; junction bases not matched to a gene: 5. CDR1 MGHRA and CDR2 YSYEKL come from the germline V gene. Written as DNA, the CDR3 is TGCGCCAGCAGGCCCGGGACAGTTAATGAAAAACTGTTTTTT. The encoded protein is CASRPGTVNEKLFF.

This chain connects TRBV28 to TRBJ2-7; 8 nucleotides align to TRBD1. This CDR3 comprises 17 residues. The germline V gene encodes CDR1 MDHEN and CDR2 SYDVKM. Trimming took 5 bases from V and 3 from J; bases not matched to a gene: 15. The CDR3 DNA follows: TGTGCCAGCAGTCTATACCAACCAGGGGGCCTCCACTACGAGCAGTACTTC. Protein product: CASSLYQPGGLHYEQYF.

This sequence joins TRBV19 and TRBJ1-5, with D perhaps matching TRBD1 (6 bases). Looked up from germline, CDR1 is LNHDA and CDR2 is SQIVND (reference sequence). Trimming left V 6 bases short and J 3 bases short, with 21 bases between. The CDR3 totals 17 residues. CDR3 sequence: CASSLKPGQGNNQPQHF. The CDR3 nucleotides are TGTGCCAGTAGCCTGAAGCCGGGACAAGGGAACAATCAGCCCCAGCATTTT.

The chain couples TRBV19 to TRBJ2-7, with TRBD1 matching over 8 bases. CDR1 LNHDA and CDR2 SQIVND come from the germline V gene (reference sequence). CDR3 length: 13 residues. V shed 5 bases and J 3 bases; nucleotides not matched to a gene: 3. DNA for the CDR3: TGTGCCAGTAGTCTTGGACAGGGCTACGAGCAGTACTTC. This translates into CASSLGQGYEQYF.

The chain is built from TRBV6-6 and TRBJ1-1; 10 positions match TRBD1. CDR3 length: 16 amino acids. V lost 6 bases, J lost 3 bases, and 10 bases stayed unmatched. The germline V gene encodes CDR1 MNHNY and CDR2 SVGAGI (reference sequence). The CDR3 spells CASSSGQGTFDTEAFF. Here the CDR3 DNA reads TGTGCCAGCAGCTCGGGACAGGGGACTTTCGACACTGAAGCTTTCTTT.

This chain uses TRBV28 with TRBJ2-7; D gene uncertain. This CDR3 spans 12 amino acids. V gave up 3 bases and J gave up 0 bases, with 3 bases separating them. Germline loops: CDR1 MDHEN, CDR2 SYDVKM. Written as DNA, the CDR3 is TGTGCCAGCAGTTTCGTCTCCTACGAGCAGTACTTC. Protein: CASSFVSYEQYF. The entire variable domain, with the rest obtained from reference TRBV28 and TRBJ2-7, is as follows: DVKVTQSSRYLVKRTGEKVFLECVQDMDHENMFWYRQDPGLGLRLIYFSYDVKMKEKGDIPEGYSVSREKKERFSLILESASTNQTSMYLCASSFVSYEQYFGPGTRLTVT.

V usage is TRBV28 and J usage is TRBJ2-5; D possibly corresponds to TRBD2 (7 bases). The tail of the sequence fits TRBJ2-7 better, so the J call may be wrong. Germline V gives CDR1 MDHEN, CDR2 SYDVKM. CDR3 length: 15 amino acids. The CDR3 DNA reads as TGTGCCAGCAGTCCCGTGGGGGGGCTTGATCACGAGCAGTACTTC. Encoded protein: CASSPVGGLDHEQYF.

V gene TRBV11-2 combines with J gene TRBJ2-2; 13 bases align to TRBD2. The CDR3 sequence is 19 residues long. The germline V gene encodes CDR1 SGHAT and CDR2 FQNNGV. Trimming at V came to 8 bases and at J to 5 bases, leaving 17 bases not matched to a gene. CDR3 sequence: CASGHSGLAGLARTGELFF. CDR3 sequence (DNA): TGTGCCAGCGGACATTCGGGACTAGCGGGACTCGCGAGGACCGGGGAGCTGTTTTTT. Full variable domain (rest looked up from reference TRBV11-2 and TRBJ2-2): EAGVAQSPRYKIIEKRQSVAFWCNPISGHATLYWYQQILGQGPKLLIQFQNNGVVDDSQLPKDRFSAERLKGVDSTLKIQPAKLEDSAVYLCASGHSGLAGLARTGELFFGEGSRLTVL.

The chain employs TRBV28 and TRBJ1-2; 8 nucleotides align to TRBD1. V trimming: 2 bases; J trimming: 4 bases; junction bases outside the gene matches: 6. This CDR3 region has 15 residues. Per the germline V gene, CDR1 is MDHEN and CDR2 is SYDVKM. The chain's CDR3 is CASSLRQGYAYGYTF. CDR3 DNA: TGTGCCAGCAGTTTACGACAGGGGTATGCCTATGGCTACACCTTC.

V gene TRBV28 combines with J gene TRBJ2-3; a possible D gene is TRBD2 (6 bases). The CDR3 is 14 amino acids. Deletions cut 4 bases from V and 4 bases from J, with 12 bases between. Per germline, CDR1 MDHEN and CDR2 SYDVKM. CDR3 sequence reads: CASSSGTFADTQYF. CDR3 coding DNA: TGTGCCAGCAGTTCCGGGACTTTCGCAGATACGCAGTATTTT.

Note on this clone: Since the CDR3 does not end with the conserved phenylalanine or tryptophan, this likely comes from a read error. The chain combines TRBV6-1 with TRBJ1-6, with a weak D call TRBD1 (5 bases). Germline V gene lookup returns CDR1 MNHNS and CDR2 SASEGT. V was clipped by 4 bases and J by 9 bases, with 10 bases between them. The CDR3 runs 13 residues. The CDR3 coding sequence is TGTGCCAGCAGTGGGGATAGGGGTTCACCCCTCCACCTT. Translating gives CASSGDRGSPLHL.

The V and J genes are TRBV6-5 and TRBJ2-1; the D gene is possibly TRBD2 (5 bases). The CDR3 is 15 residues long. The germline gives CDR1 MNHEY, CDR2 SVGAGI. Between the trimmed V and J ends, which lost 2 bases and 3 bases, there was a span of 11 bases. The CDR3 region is CASSYTARGYNEQFF. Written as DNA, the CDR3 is TGTGCCAGCAGTTACACCGCACGGGGCTACAATGAGCAGTTCTTC.

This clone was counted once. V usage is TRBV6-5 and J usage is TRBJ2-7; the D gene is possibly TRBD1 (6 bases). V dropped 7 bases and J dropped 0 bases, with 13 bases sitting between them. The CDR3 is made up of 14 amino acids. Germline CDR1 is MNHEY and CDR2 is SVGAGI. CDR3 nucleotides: TGTGCCAGCAACAGGCAGGGGCGCTCCTACGAGCAGTACTTC. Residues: CASNRQGRSYEQYF.

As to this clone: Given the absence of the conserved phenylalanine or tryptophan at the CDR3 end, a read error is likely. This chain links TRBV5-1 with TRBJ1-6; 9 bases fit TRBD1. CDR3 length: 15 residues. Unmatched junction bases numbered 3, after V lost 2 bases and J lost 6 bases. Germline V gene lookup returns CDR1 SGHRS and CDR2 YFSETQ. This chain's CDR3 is CASSLQGAGNSPLHL. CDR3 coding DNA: TGCGCCAGCAGCTTACAGGGGGCGGGTAATTCACCCCTCCACCTT.

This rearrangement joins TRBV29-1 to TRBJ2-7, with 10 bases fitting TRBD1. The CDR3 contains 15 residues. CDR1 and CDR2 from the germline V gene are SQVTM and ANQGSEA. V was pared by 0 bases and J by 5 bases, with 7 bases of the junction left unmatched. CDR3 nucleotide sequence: TGCAGCGTTGAAGAATACGGACAGGGGGGAAACGAGCAGTACTTC. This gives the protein CSVEEYGQGGNEQYF.

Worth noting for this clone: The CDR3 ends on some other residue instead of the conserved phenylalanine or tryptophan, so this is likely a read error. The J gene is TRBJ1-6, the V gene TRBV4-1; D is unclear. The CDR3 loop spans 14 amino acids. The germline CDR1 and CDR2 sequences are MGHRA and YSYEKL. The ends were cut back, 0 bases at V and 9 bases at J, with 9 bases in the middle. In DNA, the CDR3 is TGCGCCAGCAGCCAAGAATCACAGATTTCACCCCTCCACCTT. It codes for CASSQESQISPLHL.

CDR3 sequence reads: CASSPPVGDRGNSPLHF. CDR3 nucleotide sequence: TGTGCCAGCAGCCCCCCGGTCGGGGACAGGGGGAATTCACCCCTCCACTTT. V gene TRBV4-2 combines with J gene TRBJ1-6, with 11 positions matching TRBD1. The germline CDR1 and CDR2 sequences are LGHNA and YNFKEQ. After removal of 4 bases from V and 7 bases from J, the junction contained 9 bases not matched to a gene. The CDR3 loop spans 17 amino acids.

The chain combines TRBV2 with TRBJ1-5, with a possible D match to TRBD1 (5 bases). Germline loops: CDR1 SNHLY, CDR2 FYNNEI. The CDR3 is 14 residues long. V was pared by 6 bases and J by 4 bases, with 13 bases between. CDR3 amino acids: CASRGGRENQPQHF. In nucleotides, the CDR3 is TGTGCCAGCAGGGGGGGGAGGGAGAATCAGCCCCAGCATTTT.

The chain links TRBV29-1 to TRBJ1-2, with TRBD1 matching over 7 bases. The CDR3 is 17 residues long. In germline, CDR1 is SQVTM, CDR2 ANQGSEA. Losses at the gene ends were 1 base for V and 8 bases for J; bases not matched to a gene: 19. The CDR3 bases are TGCAGCGTTGAAGCCTTGGACAGGCGGACCAATACTCTCGGCTACACCTTC. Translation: CSVEALDRRTNTLGYTF. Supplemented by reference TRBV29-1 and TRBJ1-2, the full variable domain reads SAVISQKPSRDICQRGTSLTIQCQVDSQVTMMFWYRQQPGQSLTLIATANQGSEATYESGFVIDKFPISRPNLTFSTLTVSNMSPEDSSIYLCSVEALDRRTNTLGYTFGSGTRLTVV.